This T cell receptor (beta chain) comes out of a study of shared clonotypes between healthy human individuals. Assay used: immunoSEQ multiplex PCR; TCRdb lists only in-frame clones, some missing. The table lists 600,000 to 700,000 clones, approximately 73% of them singletons. The V end lost 6 bases, the J end lost 0 bases, and 6 bases lay between the germline ends. CDR1 and CDR2 from the germline V gene are ENHRY and SYGVKD. The CDR3 loop spans 13 amino acids. Sequenced sample: memory CD4+ T cells sorted from blood. Subset indicated: CD45RA-negative fraction. This TCR derives from a woman in her twenties or thirties in good health. The chain is built from TRBV10-3 and TRBJ1-5; D not resolved. In nucleotides, the CDR3 is TGTGCCATCAGCCCCAATAGCAATCAGCCCCAGCATTTT. It is translated as CAISPNSNQPQHF.